These T cell receptor beta chains were read from a single sample in a study of T cell responses to AZD1222 COVID-19 vaccine. Sequenced by immunoSEQ multiplex PCR; TCRdb stores in-frame clones only, minus some. This sample has about 60,000 clones, with about 83% found just once. The sequencing used peripheral blood, collected 28 days after the second AZD1222 dose. The receptors come from an adult who received the AZD1222 COVID-19 vaccine. The CDR3 runs from the conserved cysteine through the conserved F or W. The D gene is left open where the match is weak. The size entry is marked missing in some rows and otherwise reads once, few, many or a size class.

v_gene	j_gene	d_gene	abundance	CDR3nt	CDR3aa
TRBV30	TRBJ1-1	NA	once	TGTGCCTGGAGTATAGCTGACAGGCGGAACACTGAAGCTTTCTTT	CAWSIADRRNTEAFF
TRBV5-4	TRBJ2-5	NA	NA	TGTGCCAGCAGCTTGGGTCCGGGACCCCAATCTCAAGAGACCCAGTACTTC	CASSLGPGPQSQETQYF
TRBV21-1	TRBJ2-6	NA	NA	TGTGCCAGCAGCATGAGCCGGACAGCCGGGGCCAACGTCCTGACTTTC	CASSMSRTAGANVLTF
TRBV11-3	TRBJ2-1	TRBD1	NA	TGTGCCAGCAGCTTTCGACAGGGAAGCTCCTACAATGAGCAGTTCTTC	CASSFRQGSSYNEQFF
TRBV28	TRBJ2-3	NA	NA	TGTGCCAGCAGTCCTAGCTCGGGGACCTTCTGGACAGATACGCAGTATTTT	CASSPSSGTFWTDTQYF
TRBV19	TRBJ2-3	NA	NA	TGTGCCAGTAGTATTGGCAGGGAGATAGATACGCAGTATTTT	CASSIGREIDTQYF
TRBV7-2	TRBJ2-2	NA	NA	TGTGCCAGCAGCTTAACCCTAGCGCGGGCCACCGGGGAGCTGTTTTTT	CASSLTLARATGELFF
TRBV27	TRBJ1-2	NA	NA	TGTGCCAGCAGCGCCCCGGGGACCTATGGCTACACCTTC	CASSAPGTYGYTF
TRBV5-4	TRBJ2-5	TRBD1	NA	TGTGCCAGCAGCTTGGCCGGGACAGAGAAAGAGACCCAGTACTTC	CASSLAGTEKETQYF
TRBV21-1	TRBJ1-1	NA	few	TGTGCCAGCAGCAAGGTAAAGGAACAGCGGAACACTGAAGCTTTCTTT	CASSKVKEQRNTEAFF
TRBV11-3	TRBJ1-1	TRBD1	NA	TGTGCCAGCAGCCCACGGGGGACAGATACCAACACTGAAGCTTTCTTT	CASSPRGTDTNTEAFF
TRBV28	TRBJ1-2	NA	few	TGTGCCAGCAGTTTGACACAGATTTATGGCTACACCTTC	CASSLTQIYGYTF
TRBV28	TRBJ1-1	NA	NA	TGTGCCAGCAGTTTGTCGGACATTATGAACACTGAAGCTTTCTTT	CASSLSDIMNTEAFF
TRBV11-2	TRBJ2-1	TRBD2	NA	TGTGCCAGCAGCCTAGCGGGGCCTGAGCAGTTCTTC	CASSLAGPEQFF
TRBV7-2	TRBJ2-7	TRBD2	NA	TGTGCCAGCAGCCAAAGCCTAGCGGGGGGTGGCTACGAGCAGTACTTC	CASSQSLAGGGYEQYF
TRBV6-1	TRBJ1-6	NA	NA	TGTGCCAGCAGTGAAGCGACAAGGGCGATTGCACCCCTCCACTTT	CASSEATRAIAPLHF
TRBV28	TRBJ2-1	NA	NA	TGTGCCAGCTGCGCCGGAGGGGGCGGTAGGAATGAGCAGTTCTTC	CASCAGGGGRNEQFF
TRBV11-3	TRBJ2-1	TRBD2	NA	TGTGCCAGCAGCTTCGTGGGGGGGGGAATCCGGGAGCAGTTCTTC	CASSFVGGGIREQFF
TRBV18	TRBJ2-1	NA	NA	TGTGCCAGCTCACCGGGCGGCGGAGACAATGAGCAGTTCTTC	CASSPGGGDNEQFF
TRBV27	TRBJ1-2	TRBD1	NA	TGTGCCAGCAGTCTAACGCTCCTGGACAGGTCGCCGGTCTTC	CASSLTLLDRSPVF
TRBV3-1/TRBV3-2	TRBJ2-5	TRBD2	NA	TGTGCCAGCAGCCAACACACTAGCGGGGGGGCTGAGACCCAGTACTTC	CASSQHTSGGAETQYF
TRBV2	TRBJ1-1	NA	NA	TGTGCCAGCAGTGTCGGCAGGGCTGAAGCTTTCTTT	CASSVGRAEAFF